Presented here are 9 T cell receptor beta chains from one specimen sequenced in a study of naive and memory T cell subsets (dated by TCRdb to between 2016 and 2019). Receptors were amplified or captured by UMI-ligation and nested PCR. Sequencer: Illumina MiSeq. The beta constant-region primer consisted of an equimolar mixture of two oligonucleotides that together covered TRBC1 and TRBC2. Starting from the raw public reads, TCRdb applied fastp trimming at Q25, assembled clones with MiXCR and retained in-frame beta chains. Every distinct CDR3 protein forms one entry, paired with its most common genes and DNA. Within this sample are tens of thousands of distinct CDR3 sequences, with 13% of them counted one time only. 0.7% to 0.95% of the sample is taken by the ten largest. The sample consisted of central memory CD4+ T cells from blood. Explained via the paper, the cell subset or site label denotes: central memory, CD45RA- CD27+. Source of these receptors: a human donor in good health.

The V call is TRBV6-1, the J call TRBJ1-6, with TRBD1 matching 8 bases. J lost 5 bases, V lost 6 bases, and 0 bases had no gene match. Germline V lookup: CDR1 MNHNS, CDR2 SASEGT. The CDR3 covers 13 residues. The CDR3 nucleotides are TGTGCCAGCAGGGACAGGGATAATTCACCCCTCCACTTT. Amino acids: CASRDRDNSPLHF.

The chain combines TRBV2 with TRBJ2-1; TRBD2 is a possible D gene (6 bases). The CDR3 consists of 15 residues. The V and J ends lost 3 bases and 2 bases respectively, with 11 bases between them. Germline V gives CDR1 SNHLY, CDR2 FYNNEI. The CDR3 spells CASSESGSPYNEQFF. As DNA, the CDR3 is TGTGCCAGCAGTGAGAGCGGGTCGCCCTACAATGAGCAGTTCTTC.

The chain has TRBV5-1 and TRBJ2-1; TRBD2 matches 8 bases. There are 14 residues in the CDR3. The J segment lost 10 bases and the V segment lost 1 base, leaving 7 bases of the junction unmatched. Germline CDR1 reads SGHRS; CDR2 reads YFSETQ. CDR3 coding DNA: TGCGCCAGCAGCTTGCCAGCGGGAGCGGGGGAGCAGTTCTTC. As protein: CASSLPAGAGEQFF.

DNA of the CDR3: TGCAGTGCTAGGACTAGCGGGACCTCAGATACGCAGTATTTT. Its protein product is CSARTSGTSDTQYF. The J gene is TRBJ2-3, the V gene TRBV20-1, with 11 bases matching TRBD2. Losses at the gene ends were 3 bases for V and 4 bases for J; bases not matched to a gene: 3. Germline CDR1 and CDR2: DFQATT and SNEGSKA (reference sequence). There are 14 residues in the CDR3.

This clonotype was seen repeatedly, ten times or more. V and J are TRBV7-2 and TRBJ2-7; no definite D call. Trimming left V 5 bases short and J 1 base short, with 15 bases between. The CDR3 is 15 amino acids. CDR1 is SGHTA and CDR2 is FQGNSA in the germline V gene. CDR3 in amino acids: CASSLIDMGSYEQYF. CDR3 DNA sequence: TGTGCCAGCAGCCTTATCGACATGGGGTCCTACGAGCAGTACTTC.

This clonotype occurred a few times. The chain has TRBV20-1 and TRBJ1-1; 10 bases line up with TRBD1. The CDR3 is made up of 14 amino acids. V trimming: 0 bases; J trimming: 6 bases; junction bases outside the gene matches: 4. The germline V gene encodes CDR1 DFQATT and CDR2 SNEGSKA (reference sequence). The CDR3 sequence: CSARDPGQGSEAFF. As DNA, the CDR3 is TGCAGTGCTAGAGATCCGGGACAGGGGTCTGAAGCTTTCTTT.

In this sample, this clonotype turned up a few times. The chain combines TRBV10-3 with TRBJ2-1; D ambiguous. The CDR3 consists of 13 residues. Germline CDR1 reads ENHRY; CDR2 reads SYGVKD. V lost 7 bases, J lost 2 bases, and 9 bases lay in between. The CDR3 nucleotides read TGTGCCATCAAAAGGCCAGCCTACAATGAGCAGTTCTTC. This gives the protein CAIKRPAYNEQFF.

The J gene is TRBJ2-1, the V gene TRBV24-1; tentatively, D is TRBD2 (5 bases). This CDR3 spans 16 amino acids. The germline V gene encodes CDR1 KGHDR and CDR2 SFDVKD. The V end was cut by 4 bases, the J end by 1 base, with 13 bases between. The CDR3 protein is CATSDAGLDSYNEQFF. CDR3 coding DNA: TGTGCCACCAGTGACGCGGGCCTTGATTCCTACAATGAGCAGTTCTTC.

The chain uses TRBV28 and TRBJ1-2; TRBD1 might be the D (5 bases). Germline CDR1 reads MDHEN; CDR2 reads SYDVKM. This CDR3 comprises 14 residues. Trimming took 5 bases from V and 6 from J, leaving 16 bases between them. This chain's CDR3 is CASSLLALTDGYTF. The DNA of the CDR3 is TGTGCCAGCAGTCTCCTGGCCTTGACAGATGGCTACACCTTC.